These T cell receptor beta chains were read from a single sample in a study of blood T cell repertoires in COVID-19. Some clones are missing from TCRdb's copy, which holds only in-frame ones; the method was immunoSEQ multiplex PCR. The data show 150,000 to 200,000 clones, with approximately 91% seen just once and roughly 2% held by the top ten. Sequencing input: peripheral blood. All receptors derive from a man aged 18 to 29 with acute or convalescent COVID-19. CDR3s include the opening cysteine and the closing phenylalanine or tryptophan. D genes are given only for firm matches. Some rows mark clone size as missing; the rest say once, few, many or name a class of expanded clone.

CAISLGTGPNSPLHF TGTGCCATCAGTCTTGGGACAGGGCCCAATTCACCCCTCCACTTT TRBD1 once TRBJ1-6 TRBV10-3
CASSDRTGGFLGYTF TGTGCCAGCAGCGACCGGACAGGGGGCTTCCTTGGCTACACCTTC TRBD1 once TRBJ1-2 TRBV11-2
CASSKGSRQGFWTEAFF TGTGCCAGCAGCAAAGGGTCAAGACAGGGTTTTTGGACTGAAGCTTTCTTT . . TRBJ1-1 TRBV21-1
CASSRPPGLAYEQYF TGTGCCAGCAGCCGCCCTCCGGGACTAGCCTACGAGCAGTACTTC TRBD2 few TRBJ2-7 TRBV6-5
CASSVVDNFGTEAFF TGTGCCAGCAGCGTAGTGGACAATTTCGGCACTGAAGCTTTCTTT . once TRBJ1-1 TRBV9
CASSKTTPNTGELFF TGCGCCAGCAGCAAGACTACCCCGAACACCGGGGAGCTGTTTTTT . . TRBJ2-2 TRBV5-1
CASSQVQGRDEKLFF TGCGCCAGCAGCCAAGTACAGGGAAGGGATGAAAAACTGTTTTTT . . TRBJ1-4 TRBV4-1
CASSGDSSSYNEQFF TGCGCCAGCAGCGGGGACTCGAGCTCCTACAATGAGCAGTTCTTC . . TRBJ2-1 TRBV5-1
CATRGESSYEQYF TGTGCCACACGGGGGGAAAGCTCCTACGAGCAGTACTTC TRBD2 . TRBJ2-7 TRBV19
CASSLAEGANYGQYF TGTGCCAGCAGCTTAGCAGAGGGAGCGAACTACGGGCAGTACTTC . . TRBJ2-7 TRBV7-6
CASRRTGQGTDTQYF TGTGCCAGCAGGAGGACTGGACAGGGGACAGATACGCAGTATTTT TRBD1 . TRBJ2-3 TRBV9
CASSLGHDTGELFF TGTGCCAGCAGCTTGGGACATGACACCGGGGAGCTGTTTTTT . . TRBJ2-2 TRBV7-9
CASRDASGGRETQYF TGTGCCAGCAGGGATGCTAGCGGGGGAAGAGAGACCCAGTACTTC TRBD2 . TRBJ2-5 TRBV7-2
CASSPTGDGNQPQHF TGTGCCAGCAGTCCCACAGGGGATGGCAATCAGCCCCAGCATTTT TRBD1 few TRBJ1-5 TRBV6-5
CASSFALAGVSTGELFF TGTGCCAGCAGTTTCGCCCTAGCGGGAGTTAGCACCGGGGAGCTGTTTTTT TRBD2 . TRBJ2-2 TRBV28
CASSYRGEGLNTEAFF TGTGCCAGCAGTTACCGGGGAGAGGGCCTGAACACTGAAGCTTTCTTT . . TRBJ1-1 TRBV6-5
CASSPPRLSSNTEAFF TGTGCCAGCTCACCACCCCGGTTAAGCTCGAACACTGAAGCTTTCTTT . . TRBJ1-1 TRBV18
CASSLYPTGNQPQHF TGTGCCAGCAGTTTATACCCGACAGGAAATCAGCCCCAGCATTTT . . TRBJ1-5 TRBV27
CASSRSVTANTGELFF TGTGCCAGCTCACGTTCGGTGACAGCGAACACCGGGGAGCTGTTTTTT . once TRBJ2-2 TRBV18
CASSQDLKGGADTQYF TGTGCCAGCAGCCAAGATCTCAAAGGGGGCGCAGATACGCAGTATTTT TRBD1 . TRBJ2-3 TRBV14
CASSLDPDQETQYF TGCGCCAGCAGCTTGGATCCAGACCAAGAGACCCAGTACTTC . . TRBJ2-5 TRBV5-1
CASSPGLTQETQYF TGTGCCAGCTCCCCGGGACTCACCCAAGAGACCCAGTACTTC . . TRBJ2-5 TRBV18
CASSQDPRTGRGYTF TGTGCCAGCAGCCAAGACCCTCGGACAGGGAGGGGCTACACCTTC TRBD1 . TRBJ1-2 TRBV14
CASSFENNYGYTF TGTGCCAGCAGTTTTGAGAATAACTATGGCTACACCTTC . once TRBJ1-2 TRBV12-3/TRBV12-4
CASRRGSYGYTF TGTGCCAGCCGCAGGGGATCCTATGGCTACACCTTC . . TRBJ1-2 TRBV19
CASSQDIYRVDGYTF TGTGCCAGCAGCCAAGACATCTACAGGGTCGATGGCTACACCTTC . . TRBJ1-2 TRBV14
CASSPGLQGGLGEQYF TGTGCCAGCTCACCCGGCCTTCAGGGAGGCTTAGGGGAGCAGTACTTC . . TRBJ2-7 TRBV18
CASSFSAGTDTQYF TGTGCCAGCAGCTTCAGTGCTGGCACAGATACGCAGTATTTT . . TRBJ2-3 TRBV5-5
CASSPGRMGGEDYGYTF TGTGCCAGCAGCCCAGGCAGGATGGGGGGAGAGGATTATGGCTACACCTTC . . TRBJ1-2 TRBV5-6
CASSMLPGSNYGYTF TGTGCCAGTAGTATGCTCCCCGGGTCCAACTATGGCTACACCTTC . . TRBJ1-2 TRBV19
CASSAHNQPQHF TGTGCCAGCAGCGCACATAATCAGCCCCAGCATTTT . . TRBJ1-5 TRBV2